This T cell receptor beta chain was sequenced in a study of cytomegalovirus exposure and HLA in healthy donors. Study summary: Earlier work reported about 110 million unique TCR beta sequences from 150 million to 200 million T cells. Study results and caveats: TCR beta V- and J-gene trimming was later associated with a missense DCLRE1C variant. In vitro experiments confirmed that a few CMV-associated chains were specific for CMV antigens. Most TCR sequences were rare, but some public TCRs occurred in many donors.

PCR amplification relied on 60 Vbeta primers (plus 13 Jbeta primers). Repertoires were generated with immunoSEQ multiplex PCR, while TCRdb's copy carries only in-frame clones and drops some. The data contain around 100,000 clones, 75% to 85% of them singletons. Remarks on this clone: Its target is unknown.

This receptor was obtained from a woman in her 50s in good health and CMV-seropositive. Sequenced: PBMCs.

The CDR3 region is CASSLTSGMADTQYF. The CDR3 coding sequence is TGTGCCAGCAGCTTAACTAGCGGGATGGCAGATACGCAGTATTTT. The chain is built from TRBV11-2 and TRBJ2-3, with 10 nucleotides matching TRBD2. Germline CDR1 is SGHAT and CDR2 is FQNNGV. V was clipped by 2 bases and J by 4 bases; unmatched bases: 3. This CDR3 region has 15 residues.